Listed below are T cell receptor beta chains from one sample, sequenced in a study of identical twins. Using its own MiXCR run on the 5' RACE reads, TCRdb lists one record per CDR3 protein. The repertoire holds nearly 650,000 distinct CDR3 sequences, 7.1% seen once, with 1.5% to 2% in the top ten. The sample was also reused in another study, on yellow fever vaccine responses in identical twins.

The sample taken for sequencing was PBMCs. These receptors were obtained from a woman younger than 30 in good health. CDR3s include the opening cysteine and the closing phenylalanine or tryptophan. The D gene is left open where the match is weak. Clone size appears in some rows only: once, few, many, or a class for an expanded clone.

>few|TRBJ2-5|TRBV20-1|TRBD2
TGCAGTGCTGAAACTAGCGGGAGGGGAGAGACCCAGTACTTC
CSAETSGRGETQYF
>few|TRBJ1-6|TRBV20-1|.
TGCAGTGCTAGAGATAGGGTCGTTGGAAGTAATTCACCCCTCCACTTT
CSARDRVVGSNSPLHF
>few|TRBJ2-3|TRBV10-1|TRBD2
TGCGCCAGCACCCGAGGGGGACTAGCGGGAGAAGGGGCAGATACGCAGTATTTT
CASTRGGLAGEGADTQYF
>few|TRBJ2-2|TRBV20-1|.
TGCAGTGTTTTCGGGGGCGGGGAGCTGTTTTTT
CSVFGGGELFF
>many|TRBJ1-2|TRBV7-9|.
TGTGCCAGCAGCTTACCGAACATGGGCTATGGCTACACCTTC
CASSLPNMGYGYTF
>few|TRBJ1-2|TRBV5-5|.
TGTGCCAGCAGCTTGGGAGGGACCGGAGGCTATGGCTACACCTTC
CASSLGGTGGYGYTF
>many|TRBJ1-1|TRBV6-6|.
TGTGCCAGCAGTCGTGGGGGGAACACTGAAGCTTTCTTT
CASSRGGNTEAFF
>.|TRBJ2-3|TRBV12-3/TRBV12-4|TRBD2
TGTGCCAGCACCCCGGGACTAGCGGAACGAGATACGCAGTATTTT
CASTPGLAERDTQYF
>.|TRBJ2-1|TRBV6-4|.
TGTGCCAGCAGCAACGGAGGGGAAAATGAGCAGTTCTTC
CASSNGGENEQFF
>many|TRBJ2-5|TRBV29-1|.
TGCAGCGTGAGACCACAGGGAGGAGAGACCCAGTACTTC
CSVRPQGGETQYF
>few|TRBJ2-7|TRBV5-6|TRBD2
TGTGCCAGCAGCTCCCTAGGTATTCTAGCGGGAGACAGGGCCTACTACGAGCAGTACTTC
CASSSLGILAGDRAYYEQYF
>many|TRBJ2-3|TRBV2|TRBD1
TGTGCCAGCGGACGGACAGGCGGCACAGATACGCAGTATTTT
CASGRTGGTDTQYF
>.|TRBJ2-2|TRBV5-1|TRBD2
TGCGCCAGCAGCTTGGCACCGAGCGGGAGTTCGCCGGGGGAGCTGTTTTTT
CASSLAPSGSSPGELFF
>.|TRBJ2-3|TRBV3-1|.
TGTGCCAGCAGCCAAGCCCCCTCCACAGATACGCAGTATTTT
CASSQAPSTDTQYF
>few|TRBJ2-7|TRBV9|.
TGTGCCAGCAGCGTTTCTGGGGGCCTCGACGAGCAGTACTTC
CASSVSGGLDEQYF
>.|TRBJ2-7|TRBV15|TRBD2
TGTGCCACCAGCAGAGATGGCGGGAGTATAGGAGAGCAGTACTTC
CATSRDGGSIGEQYF
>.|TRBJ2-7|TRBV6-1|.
TGTGCCAGCAGATCCGGGATTCCCTACGAGCAGTACTTC
CASRSGIPYEQYF
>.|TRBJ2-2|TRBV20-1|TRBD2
TGCAGTGCTGATAGAGCGGGATCCGGGGAGCTGTTTTTT
CSADRAGSGELFF
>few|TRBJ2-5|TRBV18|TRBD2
TGTGCCAGCTCACCACGGGAGGGCCAAGAGACCCAGTACTTC
CASSPREGQETQYF
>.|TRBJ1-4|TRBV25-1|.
TGTGCCAGCAGTGCCGGGGGCGATCGAGAAAAACTGTTTTTT
CASSAGGDREKLFF
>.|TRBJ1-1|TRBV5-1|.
TGCGCCAGCAGCGTCGGGGACCACCGTCTGAGTAAACCGAACACTGAAGCTTTCTTT
CASSVGDHRLSKPNTEAFF
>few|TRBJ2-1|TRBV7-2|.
TGTGCCAGCAGCTCACAGGGGGGGTTCTCCTACAATGAGCAGTTCTTC
CASSSQGGFSYNEQFF
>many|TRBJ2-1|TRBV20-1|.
TGCAGTGCTAGTAGGGGCCTTGGTTACAATGAGCAGTTCTTC
CSASRGLGYNEQFF
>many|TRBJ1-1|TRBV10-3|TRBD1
TGTGCCATCAGTGATCAGGGGGCGAACACTGAAGCTTTCTTT
CAISDQGANTEAFF
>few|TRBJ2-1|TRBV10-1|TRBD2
TGCGCCAGCAGCGATGGACTAGCGGGAGGGCTAAATGAGCAGTTCTTC
CASSDGLAGGLNEQFF
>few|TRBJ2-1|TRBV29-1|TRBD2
TGCAGCGTTGCGGTCGGGAGGGGGAATGAGCAGTTCTTC
CSVAVGRGNEQFF
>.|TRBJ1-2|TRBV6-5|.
TGTGCCAGCAGTTACGGCCTAGTGGGGGGCTACACCTTC
CASSYGLVGGYTF
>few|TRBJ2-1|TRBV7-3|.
TGTGCCAGCAGCTTAAAGGGGGACTCCTGGGCTGAGCAGTTCTTC
CASSLKGDSWAEQFF
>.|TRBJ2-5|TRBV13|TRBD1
TGTGCCAGCAGCCCCACTGTCCTAGACAGGGAACAAGAGACCCAGTACTTC
CASSPTVLDREQETQYF
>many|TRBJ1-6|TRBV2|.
TGTGCCAGCAACGGAGAGGGGGTCCCTAATTCACCCCTCCACTTT
CASNGEGVPNSPLHF
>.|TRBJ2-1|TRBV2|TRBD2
TGTGCCAGCAGGGCAGAGCGGGGGGCCACCTACAATGAGCAGTTCTTC
CASRAERGATYNEQFF
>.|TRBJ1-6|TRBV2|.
TGTGCCAGCAGTGAAGTTGGGGGGAATTCACCCCTCCACTTT
CASSEVGGNSPLHF
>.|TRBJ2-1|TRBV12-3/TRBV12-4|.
TGTGCCAGCGGCATAGCGGACTCCTACAATGAGCAGTTCTTC
CASGIADSYNEQFF
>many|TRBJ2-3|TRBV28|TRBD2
TGTGCCAGCATCCCTAGCGGGGTCTCTGGCACAGATACGCAGTATTTT
CASIPSGVSGTDTQYF
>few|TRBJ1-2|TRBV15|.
TGTGCCACCAGCAGAGGGGATGCCGGTAACTATGGCTACACCTTC
CATSRGDAGNYGYTF
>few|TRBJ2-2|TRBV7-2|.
TGTGCCAGCAGCTCCAGAATTCGACAGCCGAACACCGGGGAGCTGTTTTTT
CASSSRIRQPNTGELFF
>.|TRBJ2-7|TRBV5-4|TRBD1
TGTGCCAGCAGCTTAGCAGGGGCCGACAGGGTGCAGTACTTC
CASSLAGADRVQYF
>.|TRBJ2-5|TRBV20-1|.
TGCAGTGCCTCCGCCTATTTATGGGGGCGAGAGACCCAGTACTTC
CSASAYLWGRETQYF
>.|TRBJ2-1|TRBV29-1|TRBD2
TGCAGCGTTGATCTTAGCGGGAGCTCAAGTGAGCAGTTCTTC
CSVDLSGSSSEQFF
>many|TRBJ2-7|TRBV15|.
TGTGCCACCACCCGTTTTCGGGGACCTCGATCCTACGAGCAGTACTTC
CATTRFRGPRSYEQYF
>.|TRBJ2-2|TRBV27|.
TGTGCCAGCAGTTTATGGGCTATGATCGGGGAGCTGTTTTTT
CASSLWAMIGELFF
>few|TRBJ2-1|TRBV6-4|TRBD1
TGTGCCAGCAGTGACGGGAACAGGGGGCCCAATGAGCAGTTCTTC
CASSDGNRGPNEQFF
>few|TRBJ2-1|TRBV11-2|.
TGTGCCAGCAGCTTTGCAGACTACAATGAGCAGTTCTTC
CASSFADYNEQFF
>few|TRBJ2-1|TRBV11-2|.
TGTGCCAGCAGCCCCACCCCCAATGAGCAGTTCTTC
CASSPTPNEQFF
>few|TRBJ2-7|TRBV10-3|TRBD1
TGTGCCATCAGTACAGGGGGATCCAAGTACGAGCAGTACTTC
CAISTGGSKYEQYF
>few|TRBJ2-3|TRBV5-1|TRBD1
TGCGCCAGCAGCTTGGATGCTAGGACAGGGCGCACAGATACGCAGTATTTT
CASSLDARTGRTDTQYF